This TCR beta chain was recorded in a study of vaccination effects on CD4 cells after COVID-19. General study results and limits: Early post-infection timepoints were missing from the study, which also had few convalescent patients.

This clone has a single count. Its target is not known. Method: immunoSEQ multiplex PCR; TCRdb's copy keeps in-frame clones and lacks some. The repertoire holds 84,000 or so clones, roughly 73% seen once, with around 1% in the top ten. CD4+ T cells specific for antigen were expanded with viral peptide pools by the ViraFEST assay before sequencing. CD4+ T cell isolation took place after 10 days of culture. Each participant received a vaccine that was either BNT162b2 or mRNA-1273, given as two doses. They grew approximately 2.1 million PBMC in each well, adding approximately 10 IU/ml IL-2 and 8 to 10 ug/ml peptides. On days 3 and 7, fresh IL-2 medium replaced half the medium. This TCR came from a human donor who received a COVID-19 vaccine. The sequenced sample was CD4+ T cells from PBMCs cultured with HCoV-OC43 spike peptides, obtained after COVID-19 vaccination. As for subset: HCoV-OC43 spike overlapping peptide pool stimulation.

The CDR3 sequence is CASSEIGLSGNQPQHF. The CDR3 nucleotides read TGTGCCAGCAGCGAAATTGGGTTATCGGGCAATCAGCCCCAGCATTTT. The rearrangement joins TRBV6-1 to TRBJ1-5, with unresolved D. Trimming removed 6 bases from V and 2 bases from J, with 17 bases in between. Germline values: CDR1 MNHNS, CDR2 SASEGT. This CDR3 region has 16 residues.